This T cell receptor (beta chain) was identified during a study of blood T cells in healthy people across ages. Then a second PCR, running roughly 7 to 11 cycles, was carried out with a sample-barcoded 5' primer and a J-beta primer mix. TCRdb re-derived calls from the 5' RACE reads in MiXCR, one entry per CDR3 protein. The data contain about 2 million distinct CDR3 sequences, around 48% of them singletons. Study-level results: Among long-lived donors, naive CD4+ cells were more numerous and diversity higher than in aged donors.

As concerns this clonotype: Its antigen is currently unknown.

Sequenced sample: blood. The clonotype originates from a middle-aged woman in good health.

CDR3 loop: CSAHRGGNEQFF. The CDR3 DNA sequence: TGCAGTGCTCACAGGGGTGGCAATGAGCAGTTCTTC. V gene TRBV20-1 combines with J gene TRBJ2-1, with TRBD1 identical over 7 bases. The CDR3 extends over 12 amino acids. CDR1 is DFQATT, CDR2 SNEGSKA, per germline (reference sequence). V lost 5 bases and J lost 6; bases outside the gene matches: 4.